Below, one T cell receptor (beta chain) is given with its context. What it binds is unknown. This sample was included in a study of cytomegalovirus exposure and HLA in healthy donors. As for the study in general: Early release data held some 79 million unique TCRs from HLA-typed donors.

It was with 60 Vbeta and 13 Jbeta primers that the PCR ran. Sequencing was performed with immunoSEQ multiplex PCR; in TCRdb, only in-frame clones are kept and a portion is missing. This table has roughly 190,000 clones, approximately 80% appearing once. The V gene's germline CDR1 is SNHLY and CDR2 FYNNEI. Trimming cost V 6 bases and J 1 base; bases outside gene matches: 6. This CDR3 has 15 amino acids. General study findings and limits: The authors listed around 150 TCR beta chains as cytomegalovirus-associated. The dataset shows that most TCR sequences were rare, while some public TCRs occurred in many donors. Researchers reported that a few CMV-associated chains were confirmed in vitro as CMV antigen-specific.

This rearrangement joins TRBV2 to TRBJ1-5; 7 nucleotides line up with TRBD1. Sequenced material: PBMCs. The sequence derives from a woman in her fifties or sixties in good health and CMV-seropositive. The CDR3, as DNA: TGTGCCAGCAGCGCGACAGGGTTGAGCAATCAGCCCCAGCATTTT. Protein sequence: CASSATGLSNQPQHF.